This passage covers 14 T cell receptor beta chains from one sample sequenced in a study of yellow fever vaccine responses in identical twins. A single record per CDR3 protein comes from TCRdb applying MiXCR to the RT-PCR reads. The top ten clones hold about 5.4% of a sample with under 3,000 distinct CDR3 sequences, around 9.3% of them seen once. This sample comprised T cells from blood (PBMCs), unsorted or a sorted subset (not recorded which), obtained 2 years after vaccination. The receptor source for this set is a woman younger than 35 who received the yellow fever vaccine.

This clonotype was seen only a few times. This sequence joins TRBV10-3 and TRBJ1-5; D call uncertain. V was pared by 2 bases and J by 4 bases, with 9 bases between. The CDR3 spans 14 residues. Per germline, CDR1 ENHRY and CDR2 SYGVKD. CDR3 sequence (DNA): TGTGCCATCAGTGAGGTCGGATCAAATCAGCCCCAGCATTTT. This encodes CAISEVGSNQPQHF.

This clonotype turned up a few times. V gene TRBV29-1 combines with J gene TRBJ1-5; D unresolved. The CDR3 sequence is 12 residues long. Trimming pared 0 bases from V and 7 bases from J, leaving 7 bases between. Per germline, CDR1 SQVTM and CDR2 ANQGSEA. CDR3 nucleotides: TGCAGCGTTGAAGATCAAGGCCAGCCCCAGCATTTT. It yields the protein CSVEDQGQPQHF.

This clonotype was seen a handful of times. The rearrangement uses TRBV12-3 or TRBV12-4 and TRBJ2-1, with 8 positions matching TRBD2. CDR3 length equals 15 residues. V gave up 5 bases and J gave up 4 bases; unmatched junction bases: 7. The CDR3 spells CASSPGGEAYNEQFF. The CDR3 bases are TGTGCCAGCAGTCCGGGGGGGGAGGCGTACAATGAGCAGTTCTTC.

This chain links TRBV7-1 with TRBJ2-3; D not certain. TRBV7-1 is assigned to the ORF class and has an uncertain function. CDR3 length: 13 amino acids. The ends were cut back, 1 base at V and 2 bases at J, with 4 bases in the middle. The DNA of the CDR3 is TGTGCCAGCAGCTCAGAGATCACAGATACGCAGTATTTT. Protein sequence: CASSSEITDTQYF.

CDR3 in DNA: TGTGCCACCAGCAGGGGGACAGACGCCGGGGAGCTGTTTTTT. This translates into CATSRGTDAGELFF. This sequence joins TRBV15 and TRBJ2-2; TRBD1 aligns across 7 bases. Trimming took 3 bases from V and 6 from J; bases not matched to a gene: 4. CDR1 and CDR2 from the germline V gene are LNHNV and YYDKDF (reference sequence). CDR3 length: 14 amino acids.

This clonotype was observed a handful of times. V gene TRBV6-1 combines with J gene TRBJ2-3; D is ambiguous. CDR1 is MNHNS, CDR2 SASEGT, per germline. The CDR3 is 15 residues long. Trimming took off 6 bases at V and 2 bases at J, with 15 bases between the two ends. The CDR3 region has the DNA TGTGCCAGCAGCTCTCAGTACAGCACCACAGATACGCAGTATTTT. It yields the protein CASSSQYSTTDTQYF.

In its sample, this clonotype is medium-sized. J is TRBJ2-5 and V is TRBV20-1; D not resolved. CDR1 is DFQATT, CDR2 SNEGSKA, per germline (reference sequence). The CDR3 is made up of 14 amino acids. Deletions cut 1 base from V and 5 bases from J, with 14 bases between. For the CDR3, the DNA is TGCAGTGCTAGAGGGGAAGGAGAAACTGAGACCCAGTACTTC. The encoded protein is CSARGEGETETQYF.

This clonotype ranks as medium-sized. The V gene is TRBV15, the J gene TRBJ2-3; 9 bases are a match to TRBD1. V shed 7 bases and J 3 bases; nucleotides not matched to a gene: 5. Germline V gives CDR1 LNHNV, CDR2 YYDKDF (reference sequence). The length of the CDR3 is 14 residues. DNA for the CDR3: TGTGCCACCACCGGACAGGGGAGAACAGATACGCAGTATTTT. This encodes CATTGQGRTDTQYF.

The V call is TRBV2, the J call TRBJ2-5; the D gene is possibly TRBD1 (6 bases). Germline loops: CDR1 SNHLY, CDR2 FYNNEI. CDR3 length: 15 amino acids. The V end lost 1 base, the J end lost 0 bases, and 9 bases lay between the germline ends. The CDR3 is CASSEDRAYQETQYF. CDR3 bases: TGTGCCAGCAGTGAAGACAGGGCGTACCAAGAGACCCAGTACTTC.

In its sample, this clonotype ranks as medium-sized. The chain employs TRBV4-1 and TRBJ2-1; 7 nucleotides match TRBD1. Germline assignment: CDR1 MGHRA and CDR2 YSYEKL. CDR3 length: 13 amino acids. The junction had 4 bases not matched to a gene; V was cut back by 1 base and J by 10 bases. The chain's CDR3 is CASSQVSGGEQFF. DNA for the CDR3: TGCGCCAGCAGCCAAGTTTCAGGGGGAGAGCAGTTCTTC.

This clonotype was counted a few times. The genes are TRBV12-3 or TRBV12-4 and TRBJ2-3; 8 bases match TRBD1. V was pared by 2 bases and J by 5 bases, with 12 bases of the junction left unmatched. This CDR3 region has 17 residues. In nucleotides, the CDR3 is TGTGCCAGCAGTTTAATCGGTGGGCCAGGGGGCCGAGATACGCAGTATTTT. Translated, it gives CASSLIGGPGGRDTQYF.

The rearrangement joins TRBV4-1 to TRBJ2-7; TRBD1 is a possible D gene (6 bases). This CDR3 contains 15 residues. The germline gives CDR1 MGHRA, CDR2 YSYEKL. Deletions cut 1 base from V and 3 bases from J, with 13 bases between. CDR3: CASSQGDTPSYEQYF. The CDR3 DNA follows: TGCGCCAGCAGCCAAGGGGACACCCCGAGCTACGAGCAGTACTTC.

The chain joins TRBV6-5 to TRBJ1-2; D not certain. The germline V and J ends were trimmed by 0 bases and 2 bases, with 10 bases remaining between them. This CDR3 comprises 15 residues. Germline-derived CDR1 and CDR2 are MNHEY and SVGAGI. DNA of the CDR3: TGTGCCAGCAGTTACTCTCCACAGAAAAACTATGGCTACACCTTC. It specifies CASSYSPQKNYGYTF.

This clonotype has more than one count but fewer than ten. CDR3 coding DNA: TGCGCCAGCAGTGGCCCAGGGGGCGCGAATGAGCAGTTCTTC. This translates into CASSGPGGANEQFF. V is TRBV10-1 and J is TRBJ2-1, with TRBD1 matching 8 bases. The CDR3 is 14 residues long. Trimming took 4 bases from V and 7 from J; bases not matched to a gene: 6. Germline loops: CDR1 WNHNN, CDR2 SYGVQD (reference sequence).